Listed below are T cell receptor beta chains from one sample, sequenced in a study of blood T cell repertoires in COVID-19. This table comes from immunoSEQ multiplex PCR, and its TCRdb copy is limited to in-frame clones, with some not included. The sample contains roughly 200,000 clones, 87% of which appear only once. The sequenced material came from peripheral blood. These receptors were taken from a man between 60 and 75 years old who had recovered from COVID-19. Both conserved end residues are part of each CDR3. A D gene is named only where the DNA matches it firmly.

D gene	V gene	J gene	CDR3 protein
.	TRBV7-2	TRBJ2-7	CASSYPGTLYEQYF
.	TRBV12-3/TRBV12-4	TRBJ1-6	CASSAGGTLHF
.	TRBV2	TRBJ2-4	CASSGGLGNIQYF
.	TRBV28	TRBJ2-5	CAGSRGGKETQYF
TRBD1	TRBV7-3	TRBJ1-1	CASSAWDRGSNTEAFF
.	TRBV3-1/TRBV3-2	TRBJ2-5	CASSHGTRETQYF
TRBD1	TRBV6-5	TRBJ1-1	CASILNRGGTEAFF
TRBD2	TRBV5-1	TRBJ2-3	CASSLVASGSSADTQYF
.	TRBV28	TRBJ2-7	CASSRPGTYEQYF
TRBD1	TRBV11-3	TRBJ2-1	CASSQGQLWSRQFF
TRBD1	TRBV3-1/TRBV3-2	TRBJ1-2	CASSPWRGGTGPECYGYTF
.	TRBV23-1	TRBJ1-1	CATDSAPDTEAFF
TRBD1	TRBV5-4	TRBJ2-5	CASSPSATGGAKETQYF
TRBD2	TRBV4-2	TRBJ2-5	CASSQVAASGGKRDTQYF
.	TRBV29-1	TRBJ1-5	CSVLPGQGQPQHF
TRBD1	TRBV3-1/TRBV3-2	TRBJ1-4	CASSQAGGGLGEKLFF
TRBD2	TRBV9	TRBJ2-5	CASSVGASGSSGETQYF
TRBD1	TRBV3-1/TRBV3-2	TRBJ1-1	CASSQGTGVGTEAFF
TRBD1	TRBV19	TRBJ1-1	CASSRTGDVDTEAFF
TRBD1	TRBV28	TRBJ2-7	CASTGQTYEQYF
.	TRBV6-1	TRBJ2-7	CASSEVAPNHEQYF
TRBD1	TRBV6-2/TRBV6-3	TRBJ1-2	CASSPPGQGLRGYTF
.	TRBV3-1/TRBV3-2	TRBJ1-2	CASSQDKGREYGYTF
.	TRBV5-6	TRBJ2-5	CASSLDSYQETQYF
.	TRBV11-2	TRBJ1-2	CASSPVGYYGYTF
TRBD1	TRBV7-6	TRBJ2-1	CASSPLQGVRADEQFF
TRBD1	TRBV5-1	TRBJ2-5	CASSPQGQETQYF
.	TRBV20-1	TRBJ2-5	CSARPGETQYF
TRBD2	TRBV6-4	TRBJ2-1	CASSGSSGRRSYNEQFF
.	TRBV19	TRBJ2-2	CASRTRGHTGELFF
.	TRBV7-6	TRBJ1-3	CASSPGRGASGNTIYF
.	TRBV6-5	TRBJ1-1	CASSHPPGLNTEAFF
TRBD1	TRBV3-1/TRBV3-2	TRBJ1-1	CASSQRDRELTEAFF
TRBD2	TRBV5-4	TRBJ2-1	CASSSGLAGRNEQFF
.	TRBV5-1	TRBJ1-1	CASSSQSGAEAFF
.	TRBV2	TRBJ2-7	CATVVGRTYEQYF
.	TRBV12-3/TRBV12-4	TRBJ1-5	CASRPTGHQPQHF
TRBD1	TRBV7-2	TRBJ1-1	CASRLDRVYTEAFF
.	TRBV9	TRBJ2-5	CASSVAPGELETQYF
.	TRBV12-3/TRBV12-4	TRBJ2-7	CASRGTTYEQYF